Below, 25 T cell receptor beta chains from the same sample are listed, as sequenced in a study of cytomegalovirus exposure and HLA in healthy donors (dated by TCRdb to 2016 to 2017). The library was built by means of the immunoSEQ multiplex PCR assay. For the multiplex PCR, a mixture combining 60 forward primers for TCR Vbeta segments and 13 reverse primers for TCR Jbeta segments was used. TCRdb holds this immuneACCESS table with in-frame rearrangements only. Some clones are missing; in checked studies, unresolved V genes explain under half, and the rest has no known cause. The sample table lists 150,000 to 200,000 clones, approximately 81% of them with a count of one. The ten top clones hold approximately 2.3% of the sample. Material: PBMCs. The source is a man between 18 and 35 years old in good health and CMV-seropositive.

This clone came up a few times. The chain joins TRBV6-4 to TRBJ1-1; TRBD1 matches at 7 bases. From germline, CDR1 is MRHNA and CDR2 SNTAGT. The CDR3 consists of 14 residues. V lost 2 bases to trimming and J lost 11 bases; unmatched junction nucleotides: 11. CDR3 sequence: CASSDGAGGSDAFF. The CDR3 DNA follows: TGTGCCAGCAGTGACGGGGCAGGGGGTTCCGACGCTTTCTTT.

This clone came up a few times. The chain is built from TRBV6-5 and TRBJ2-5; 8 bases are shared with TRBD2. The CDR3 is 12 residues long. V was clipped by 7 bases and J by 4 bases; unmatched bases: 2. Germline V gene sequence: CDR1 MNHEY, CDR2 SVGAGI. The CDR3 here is CASTGGTETQYF. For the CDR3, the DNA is TGTGCCAGCACGGGGGGGACAGAGACCCAGTACTTC.

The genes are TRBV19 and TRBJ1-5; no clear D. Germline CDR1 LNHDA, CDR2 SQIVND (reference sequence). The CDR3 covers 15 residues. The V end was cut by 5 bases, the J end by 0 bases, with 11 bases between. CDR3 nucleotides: TGTGCCAGTAGTCGCACAGTCTATAGCAATCAGCCCCAGCATTTT. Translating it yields CASSRTVYSNQPQHF.

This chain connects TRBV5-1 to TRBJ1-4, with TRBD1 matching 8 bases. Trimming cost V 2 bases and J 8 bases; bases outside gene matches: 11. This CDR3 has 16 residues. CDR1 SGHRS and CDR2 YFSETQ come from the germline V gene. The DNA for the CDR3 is TGCGCCAGCAGCTTAGATGCCCAGGGGGCGAAGGAAAAACTGTTTTTT. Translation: CASSLDAQGAKEKLFF.

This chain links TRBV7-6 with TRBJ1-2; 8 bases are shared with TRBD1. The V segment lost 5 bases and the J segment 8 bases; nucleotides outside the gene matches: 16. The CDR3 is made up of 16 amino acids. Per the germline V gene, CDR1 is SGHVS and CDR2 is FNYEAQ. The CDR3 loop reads CASSPPQGQGARGYTF. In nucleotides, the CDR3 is TGTGCCAGCAGCCCCCCCCAGGGCCAGGGGGCGCGGGGCTACACCTTC.

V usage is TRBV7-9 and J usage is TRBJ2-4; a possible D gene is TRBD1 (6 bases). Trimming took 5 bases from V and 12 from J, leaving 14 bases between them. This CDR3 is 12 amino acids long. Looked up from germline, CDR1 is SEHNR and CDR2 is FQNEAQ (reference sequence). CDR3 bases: TGTGCCAGCAGCATGGGACCCAGGGGTCAGTACTTC. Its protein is CASSMGPRGQYF.

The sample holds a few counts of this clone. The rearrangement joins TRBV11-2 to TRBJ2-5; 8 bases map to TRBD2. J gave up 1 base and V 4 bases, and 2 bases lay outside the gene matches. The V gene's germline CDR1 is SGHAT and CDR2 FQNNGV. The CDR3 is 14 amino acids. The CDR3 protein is CASSYGRGQETQYF. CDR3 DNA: TGTGCCAGCAGCTACGGGAGGGGCCAAGAGACCCAGTACTTC.

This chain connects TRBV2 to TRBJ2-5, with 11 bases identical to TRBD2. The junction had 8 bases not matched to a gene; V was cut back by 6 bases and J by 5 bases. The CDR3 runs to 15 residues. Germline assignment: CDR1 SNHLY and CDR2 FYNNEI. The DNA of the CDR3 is TGTGCCAGCAGGACTAGCGGGGCGGGAGGTGAGACCCAGTACTTC. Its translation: CASRTSGAGGETQYF.

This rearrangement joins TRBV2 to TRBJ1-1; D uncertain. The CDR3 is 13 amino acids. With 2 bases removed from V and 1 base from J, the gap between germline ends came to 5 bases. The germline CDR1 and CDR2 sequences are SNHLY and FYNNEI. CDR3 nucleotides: TGTGCCAGCAGTGAAATGCGGAACACTGAAGCTTTCTTT. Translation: CASSEMRNTEAFF.

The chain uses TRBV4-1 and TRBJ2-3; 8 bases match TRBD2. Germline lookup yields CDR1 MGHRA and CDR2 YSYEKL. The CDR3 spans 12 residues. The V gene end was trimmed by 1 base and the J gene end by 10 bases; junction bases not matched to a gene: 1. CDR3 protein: CASSQASGSQYF. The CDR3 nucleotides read TGCGCCAGCAGCCAAGCTAGCGGGTCGCAGTATTTT.

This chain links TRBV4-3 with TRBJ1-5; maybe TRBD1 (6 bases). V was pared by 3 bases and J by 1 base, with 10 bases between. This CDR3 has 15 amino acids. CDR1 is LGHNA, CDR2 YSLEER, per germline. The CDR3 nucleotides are TGCGCCAGCAGCCAGGGGGCTAGGAGCAATCAGCCCCAGCATTTT. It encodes CASSQGARSNQPQHF.

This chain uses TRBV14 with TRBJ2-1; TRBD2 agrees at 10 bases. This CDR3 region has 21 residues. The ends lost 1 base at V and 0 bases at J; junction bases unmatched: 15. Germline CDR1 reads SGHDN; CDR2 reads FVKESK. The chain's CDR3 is CASSQVYASGGPPRSYNEQFF. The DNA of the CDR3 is TGTGCCAGCAGCCAAGTTTATGCTAGCGGGGGCCCTCCCCGCTCCTACAATGAGCAGTTCTTC.

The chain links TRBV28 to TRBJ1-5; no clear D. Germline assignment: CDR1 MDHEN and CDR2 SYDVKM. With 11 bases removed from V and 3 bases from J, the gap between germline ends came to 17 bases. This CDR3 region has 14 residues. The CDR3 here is CAGRSLAPNQPQHF. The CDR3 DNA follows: TGTGCCGGTCGATCATTGGCCCCCAATCAGCCCCAGCATTTT. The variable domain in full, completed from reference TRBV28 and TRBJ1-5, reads DVKVTQSSRYLVKRTGEKVFLECVQDMDHENMFWYRQDPGLGLRLIYFSYDVKMKEKGDIPEGYSVSREKKERFSLILESASTNQTSMYLCAGRSLAPNQPQHFGDGTRLSIL.

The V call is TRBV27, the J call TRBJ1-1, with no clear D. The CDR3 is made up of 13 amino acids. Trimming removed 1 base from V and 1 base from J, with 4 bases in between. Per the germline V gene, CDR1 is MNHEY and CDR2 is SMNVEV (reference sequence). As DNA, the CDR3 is TGTGCCAGCAGTTTATTCGGGAACACTGAAGCTTTCTTT. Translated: CASSLFGNTEAFF.

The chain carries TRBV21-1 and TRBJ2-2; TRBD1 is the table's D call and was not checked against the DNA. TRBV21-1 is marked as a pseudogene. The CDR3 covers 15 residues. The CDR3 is CASSGTLLNTGELFF. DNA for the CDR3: TGTGCCAGCAGCGGGACACTGCTTAACACCGGGGAGCTGTTTTTT.

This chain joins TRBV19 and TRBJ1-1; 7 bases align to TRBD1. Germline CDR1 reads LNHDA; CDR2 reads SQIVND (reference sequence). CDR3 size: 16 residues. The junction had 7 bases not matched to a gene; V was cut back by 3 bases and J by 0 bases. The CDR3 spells CASSILDRPMNTEAFF. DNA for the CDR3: TGTGCCAGTAGTATTCTGGACAGGCCCATGAACACTGAAGCTTTCTTT.

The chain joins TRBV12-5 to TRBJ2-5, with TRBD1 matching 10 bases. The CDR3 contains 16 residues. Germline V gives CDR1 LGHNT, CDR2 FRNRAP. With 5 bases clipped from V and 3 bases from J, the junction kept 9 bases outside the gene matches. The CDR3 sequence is CASGPTWTGGKETQYF. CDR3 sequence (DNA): TGTGCTAGTGGTCCGACTTGGACAGGGGGAAAAGAGACCCAGTACTTC.

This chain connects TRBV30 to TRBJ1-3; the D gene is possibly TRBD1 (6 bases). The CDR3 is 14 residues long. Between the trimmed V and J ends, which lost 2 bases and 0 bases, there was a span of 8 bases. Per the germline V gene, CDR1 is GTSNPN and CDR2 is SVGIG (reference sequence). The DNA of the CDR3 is TGTGCCTGGAGTAGGGGGGGCTCTGGAAACACCATATATTTT. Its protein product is CAWSRGGSGNTIYF.

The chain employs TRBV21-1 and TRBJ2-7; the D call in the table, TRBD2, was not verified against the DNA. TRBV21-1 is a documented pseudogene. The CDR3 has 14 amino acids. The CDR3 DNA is TGTGCCAGCAACGCGGGACTAGGCTCATGCGAGCAGTACTTC. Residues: CASNAGLGSCEQYF.

The CDR3 coding sequence is TGTGCCAGCAGCTCTGGACAGGGGGTCGACGAGCAGTACTTC. The encoded protein is CASSSGQGVDEQYF. The V call is TRBV7-3, the J call TRBJ2-7; the match to TRBD1 covers 10 bases. Trimming at V came to 4 bases and at J to 5 bases, leaving 5 bases not matched to a gene. The CDR3 is made up of 14 amino acids. In germline, CDR1 is SGHTA, CDR2 FQGTGA.

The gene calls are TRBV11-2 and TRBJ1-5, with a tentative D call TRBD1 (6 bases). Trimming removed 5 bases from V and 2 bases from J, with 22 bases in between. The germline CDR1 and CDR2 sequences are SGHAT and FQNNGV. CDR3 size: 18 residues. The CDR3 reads CASSPRVKGDGGNQPQHF. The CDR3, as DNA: TGTGCCAGCAGCCCCCGGGTAAAGGGGGATGGGGGCAATCAGCCCCAGCATTTT.

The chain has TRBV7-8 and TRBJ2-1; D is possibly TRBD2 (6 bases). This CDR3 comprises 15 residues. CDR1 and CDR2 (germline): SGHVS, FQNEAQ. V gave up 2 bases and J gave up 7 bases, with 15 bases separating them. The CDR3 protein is CASSLLPGVVNEQFF. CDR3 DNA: TGTGCCAGCAGCTTATTACCGGGAGTGGTAAATGAGCAGTTCTTC.

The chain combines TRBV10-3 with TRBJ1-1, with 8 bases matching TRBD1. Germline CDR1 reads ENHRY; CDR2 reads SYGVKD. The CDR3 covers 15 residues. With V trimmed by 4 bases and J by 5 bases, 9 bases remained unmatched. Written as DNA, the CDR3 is TGTGCCATCAGTGGAAAAGGACAGGGAAGGACTGAAGCTTTCTTT. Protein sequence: CAISGKGQGRTEAFF.

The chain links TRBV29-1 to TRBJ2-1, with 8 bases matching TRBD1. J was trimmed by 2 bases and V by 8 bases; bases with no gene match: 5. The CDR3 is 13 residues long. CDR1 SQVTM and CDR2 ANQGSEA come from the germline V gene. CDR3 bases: TGCAGCCTTAGACAGGGGACCTACAATGAGCAGTTCTTC. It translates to CSLRQGTYNEQFF.

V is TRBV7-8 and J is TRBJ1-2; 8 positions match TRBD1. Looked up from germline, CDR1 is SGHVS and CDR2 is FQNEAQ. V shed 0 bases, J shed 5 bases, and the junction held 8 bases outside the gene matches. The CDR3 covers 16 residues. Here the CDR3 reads CASSLAGTGGGYGYTF. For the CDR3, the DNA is TGTGCCAGCAGCTTAGCGGGGACAGGAGGCGGGTATGGCTACACCTTC.